The sample holds one count of the clone carrying this T cell receptor beta chain. This record comes from a study of cytomegalovirus exposure and HLA in healthy donors. The CDR3 has 18 amino acids. This table comes from immunoSEQ multiplex PCR, and its TCRdb copy is limited to in-frame clones, with some not included. The table records over 150,000 clones, around nine tenths of them present only once. Material: PBMCs. The source is a young woman in good health and CMV-seropositive. The rearrangement uses TRBV21-1 and TRBJ1-3. TRBV21-1 counts as a pseudogene. CDR3 sequence reads: CASSKTVQGGASGNTIYF. The CDR3 DNA reads as TGTGCCAGCAGCAAAACGGTCCAGGGAGGGGCCTCTGGAAACACCATATATTTT.